This is a list of T cell receptor beta chains from one sample in a study of cytomegalovirus exposure and HLA in healthy donors. Repertoires were generated with immunoSEQ multiplex PCR, while TCRdb's copy carries only in-frame clones and drops some. In the table there are around 98,000 clones, roughly 87% of which are singletons. The material sequenced was PBMCs. The origin of the receptors is a man aged 18 to 29 in good health and CMV-seropositive. Both conserved end residues are part of each CDR3. Fields, in order: V gene, D gene, J gene, clone size, CDR3 protein, CDR3 DNA. The D gene is left open where the match is weak. Clone size appears in some rows only: once, few, many, or a class for an expanded clone.

v_gene: TRBV5-6; d_gene: -; j_gene: TRBJ2-2; abundance: -; CDR3aa: CASSVLNTGELFF; CDR3nt: TGTGCCAGCAGCGTATTAAACACCGGGGAGCTGTTTTTT
v_gene: TRBV27; d_gene: TRBD2; j_gene: TRBJ2-7; abundance: few; CDR3aa: CASSSNGRYEQYF; CDR3nt: TGTGCCAGCAGTTCCAACGGGAGGTACGAGCAGTACTTC
v_gene: TRBV5-1; d_gene: TRBD1; j_gene: TRBJ2-5; abundance: -; CDR3aa: CASSLGTDQETQYF; CDR3nt: TGCGCCAGCAGCCTTGGGACAGACCAAGAGACCCAGTACTTC
v_gene: TRBV13; d_gene: -; j_gene: TRBJ2-3; abundance: -; CDR3aa: CASSLTSGADTQYF; CDR3nt: TGTGCCAGCAGCCTCACTTCGGGGGCAGATACGCAGTATTTT
v_gene: TRBV18; d_gene: TRBD1; j_gene: TRBJ1-2; abundance: -; CDR3aa: CASSPQGQTNYGYTF; CDR3nt: TGTGCCAGCTCACCTCAGGGACAGACTAACTATGGCTACACCTTC
v_gene: TRBV19; d_gene: -; j_gene: TRBJ2-7; abundance: once; CDR3aa: CASSIRTSPYEQYF; CDR3nt: TGTGCCAGTAGTATAAGGACATCCCCTTACGAGCAGTACTTC
v_gene: TRBV27; d_gene: TRBD2; j_gene: TRBJ2-1; abundance: once; CDR3aa: CASSSGLAGGYNEQFF; CDR3nt: TGTGCCAGCAGTTCGGGACTAGCGGGAGGTTACAATGAGCAGTTCTTC
v_gene: TRBV7-2; d_gene: -; j_gene: TRBJ2-7; abundance: -; CDR3aa: CASSLGPAGASAYEQYF; CDR3nt: TGTGCCAGCAGCTTGGGGCCCGCGGGGGCCTCGGCCTACGAGCAGTACTTC
v_gene: TRBV19; d_gene: TRBD2; j_gene: TRBJ2-7; abundance: -; CDR3aa: CATQARLAGGYEQYF; CDR3nt: TGTGCCACGCAAGCGAGACTAGCGGGGGGGTACGAGCAGTACTTC
v_gene: TRBV7-9; d_gene: TRBD1; j_gene: TRBJ1-1; abundance: -; CDR3aa: CASSSGTVTEAFF; CDR3nt: TGTGCCAGCAGCTCCGGGACAGTCACTGAAGCTTTCTTT
v_gene: TRBV9; d_gene: TRBD1; j_gene: TRBJ2-3; abundance: -; CDR3aa: CASSTGGWTDTQYF; CDR3nt: TGTGCCAGCAGTACAGGGGGCTGGACAGATACGCAGTATTTT
v_gene: TRBV19; d_gene: TRBD1; j_gene: TRBJ2-7; abundance: -; CDR3aa: CASSPGQGAYEQYF; CDR3nt: TGTGCCAGTAGCCCGGGACAGGGGGCATACGAGCAGTACTTC
v_gene: TRBV20-1; d_gene: -; j_gene: TRBJ2-7; abundance: -; CDR3aa: CSLHSLYEQYF; CDR3nt: TGCAGTCTTCACAGCCTCTACGAGCAGTACTTC
v_gene: TRBV7-9; d_gene: -; j_gene: TRBJ1-2; abundance: -; CDR3aa: CASSLQDSGGYTF; CDR3nt: TGTGCCAGCAGCCTTCAGGACAGCGGTGGCTACACCTTC
v_gene: TRBV7-2; d_gene: TRBD2; j_gene: TRBJ2-1; abundance: -; CDR3aa: CASSLAWGGRGDEQFF; CDR3nt: TGTGCCAGCAGCTTAGCCTGGGGCGGGAGGGGGGATGAGCAGTTCTTC
v_gene: TRBV6-1; d_gene: -; j_gene: TRBJ1-1; abundance: -; CDR3aa: CASSREAHNTEAFF; CDR3nt: TGTGCCAGCAGTAGGGAGGCCCATAACACTGAAGCTTTCTTT
v_gene: TRBV5-1; d_gene: TRBD1; j_gene: TRBJ2-7; abundance: few; CDR3aa: CASSSPQGAGVLDEQYF; CDR3nt: TGCGCCAGCAGCTCCCCCCAGGGGGCAGGCGTCCTGGACGAGCAGTACTTC
v_gene: TRBV4-1; d_gene: -; j_gene: TRBJ2-1; abundance: -; CDR3aa: CASSGRNNEQFF; CDR3nt: TGCGCCAGCAGCGGCCGTAACAATGAGCAGTTCTTC
v_gene: TRBV29-1; d_gene: -; j_gene: TRBJ2-7; abundance: -; CDR3aa: CSVLRGDSSYEQYF; CDR3nt: TGCAGCGTGCTCAGGGGAGATAGCTCCTACGAGCAGTACTTC
v_gene: TRBV29-1; d_gene: -; j_gene: TRBJ1-1; abundance: -; CDR3aa: CSVESGGLTEAFF; CDR3nt: TGCAGCGTTGAGTCTGGGGGACTGACTGAAGCTTTCTTT
v_gene: TRBV18; d_gene: -; j_gene: TRBJ2-2; abundance: -; CDR3aa: CASSSTGITGELFF; CDR3nt: TGTGCCAGCTCATCAACAGGAATCACCGGGGAGCTGTTTTTT
v_gene: TRBV6-6; d_gene: -; j_gene: TRBJ2-1; abundance: -; CDR3aa: CASRTQTVGSYNEQFF; CDR3nt: TGTGCCAGCAGGACTCAGACAGTCGGCTCCTACAATGAGCAGTTCTTC
v_gene: TRBV4-1; d_gene: -; j_gene: TRBJ2-3; abundance: -; CDR3aa: CASSQQEGSAGISTDTQYF; CDR3nt: TGCGCCAGCAGCCAGCAAGAGGGTAGTGCGGGGATTAGCACAGATACGCAGTATTTT
v_gene: TRBV7-6; d_gene: TRBD1; j_gene: TRBJ2-7; abundance: -; CDR3aa: CASGPTGQSYEQYF; CDR3nt: TGTGCCAGCGGCCCGACAGGGCAGAGCTACGAGCAGTACTTC